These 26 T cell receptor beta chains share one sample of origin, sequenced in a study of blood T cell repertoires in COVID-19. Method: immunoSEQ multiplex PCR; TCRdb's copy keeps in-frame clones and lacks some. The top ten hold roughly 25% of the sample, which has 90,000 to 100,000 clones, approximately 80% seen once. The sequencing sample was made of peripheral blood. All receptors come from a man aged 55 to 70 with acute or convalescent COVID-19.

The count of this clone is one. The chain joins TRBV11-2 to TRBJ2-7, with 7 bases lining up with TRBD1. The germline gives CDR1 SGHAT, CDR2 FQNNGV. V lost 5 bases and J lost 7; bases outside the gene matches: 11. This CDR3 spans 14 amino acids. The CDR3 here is CASSNTGVFAEQYF. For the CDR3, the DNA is TGTGCCAGCAGCAACACAGGGGTTTTTGCAGAGCAGTACTTC.

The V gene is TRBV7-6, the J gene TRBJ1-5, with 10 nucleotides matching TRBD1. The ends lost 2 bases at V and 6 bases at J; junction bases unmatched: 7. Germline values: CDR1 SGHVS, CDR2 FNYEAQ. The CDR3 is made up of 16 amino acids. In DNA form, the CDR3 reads TGTGCCAGCAGCTTATCTGACAGGGGGCGAGGTCAGCCCCAGCATTTT. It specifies CASSLSDRGRGQPQHF.

CDR3 in DNA: TGTGCCAGCTCACCGGGACAGGGGTCCTACGAGCAGTACTTC. Translation: CASSPGQGSYEQYF. V usage is TRBV18 and J usage is TRBJ2-7; 10 bases line up with TRBD1. The V segment lost 3 bases and the J segment 1 base; nucleotides outside the gene matches: 0. Germline CDR1 KGHSH, CDR2 LQKENI. The CDR3 covers 14 residues.

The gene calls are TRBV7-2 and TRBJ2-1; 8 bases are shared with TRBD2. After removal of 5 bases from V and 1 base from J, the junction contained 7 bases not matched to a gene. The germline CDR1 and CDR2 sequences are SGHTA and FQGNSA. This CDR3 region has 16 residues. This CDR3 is CASSPLAGPSYNEQFF. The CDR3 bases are TGTGCCAGCAGCCCCTTAGCGGGGCCGTCCTACAATGAGCAGTTCTTC. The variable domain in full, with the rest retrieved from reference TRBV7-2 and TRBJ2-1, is GAGVSQSPSNKVTEKGKDVELRCDPISGHTALYWYRQSLGQGLEFLIYFQGNSAPDKSGLPSDRFSAERTGGSVSTLTIQRTQQEDSAVYLCASSPLAGPSYNEQFFGPGTRLTVL.

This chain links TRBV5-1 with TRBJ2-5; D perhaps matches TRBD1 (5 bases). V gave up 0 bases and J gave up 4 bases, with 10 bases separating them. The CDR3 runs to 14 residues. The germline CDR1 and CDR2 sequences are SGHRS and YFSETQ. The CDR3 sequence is CASSLGQQGETQYF. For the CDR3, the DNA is TGCGCCAGCAGCTTGGGGCAGCAGGGAGAGACCCAGTACTTC.

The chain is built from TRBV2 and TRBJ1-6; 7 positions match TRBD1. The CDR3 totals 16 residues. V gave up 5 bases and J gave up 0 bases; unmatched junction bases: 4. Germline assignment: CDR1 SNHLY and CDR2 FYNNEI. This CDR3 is CASSRDRPSYNSPLHF. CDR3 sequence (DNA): TGTGCCAGCAGTCGGGACAGACCCTCCTATAATTCACCCCTCCACTTT.

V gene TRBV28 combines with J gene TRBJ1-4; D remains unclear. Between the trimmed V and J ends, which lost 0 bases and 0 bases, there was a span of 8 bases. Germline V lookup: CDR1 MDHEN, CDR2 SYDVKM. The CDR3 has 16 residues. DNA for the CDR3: TGTGCCAGCAGTTTATGGTCCGGGACAACTAATGAAAAACTGTTTTTT. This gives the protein CASSLWSGTTNEKLFF.

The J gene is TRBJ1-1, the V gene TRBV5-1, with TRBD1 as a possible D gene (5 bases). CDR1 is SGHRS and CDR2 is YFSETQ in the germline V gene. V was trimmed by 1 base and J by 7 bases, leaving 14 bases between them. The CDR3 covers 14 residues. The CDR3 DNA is TGCGCCAGCAGCTTGAGGGGTTCGGTTGATGAAGCTTTCTTT. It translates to CASSLRGSVDEAFF.

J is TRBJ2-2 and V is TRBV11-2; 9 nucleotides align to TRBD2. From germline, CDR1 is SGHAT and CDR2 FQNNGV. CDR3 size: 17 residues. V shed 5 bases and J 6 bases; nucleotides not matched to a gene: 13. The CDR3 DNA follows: TGTGCCAGCAGCACGTCCGCCGGGACTAGCATATCCGGGGAGCTGTTTTTT. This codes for CASSTSAGTSISGELFF.

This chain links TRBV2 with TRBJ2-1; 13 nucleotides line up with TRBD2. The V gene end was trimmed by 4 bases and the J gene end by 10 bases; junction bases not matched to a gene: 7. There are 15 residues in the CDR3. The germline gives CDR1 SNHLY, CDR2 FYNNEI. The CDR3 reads CASSAGLAGFLEQFF. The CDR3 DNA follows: TGTGCCAGCAGTGCGGGACTAGCGGGGTTTTTGGAGCAGTTCTTC.

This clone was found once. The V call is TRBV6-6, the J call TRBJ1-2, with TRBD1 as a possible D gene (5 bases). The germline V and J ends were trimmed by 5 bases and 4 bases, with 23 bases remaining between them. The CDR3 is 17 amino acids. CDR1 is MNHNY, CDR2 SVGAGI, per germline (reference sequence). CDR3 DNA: TGTGCCAGCAGTCCGTCCCTCGACAGTTCTAAGGGCTATGGCTACACCTTC. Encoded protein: CASSPSLDSSKGYGYTF.

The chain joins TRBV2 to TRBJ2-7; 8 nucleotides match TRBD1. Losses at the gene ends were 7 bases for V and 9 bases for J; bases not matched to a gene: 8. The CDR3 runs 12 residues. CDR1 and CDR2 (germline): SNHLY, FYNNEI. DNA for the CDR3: TGTGCCAGCACCCGAGGACAGGGTGGGCAGTACTTC. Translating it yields CASTRGQGGQYF.

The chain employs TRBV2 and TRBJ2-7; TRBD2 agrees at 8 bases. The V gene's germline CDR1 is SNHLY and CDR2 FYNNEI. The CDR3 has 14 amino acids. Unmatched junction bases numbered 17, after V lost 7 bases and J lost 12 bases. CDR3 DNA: TGTGCCAGCAACCCGGAGTCGTCTAGCGGGCTGCGGTACGTC. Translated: CASNPESSSGLRYV.

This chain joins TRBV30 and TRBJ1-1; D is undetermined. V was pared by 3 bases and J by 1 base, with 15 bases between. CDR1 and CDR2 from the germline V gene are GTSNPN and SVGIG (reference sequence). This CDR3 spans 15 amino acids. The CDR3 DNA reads TGTGCCTGGAGGGGCAGGACTCGAGGGAACACTGAAGCTTTCTTT. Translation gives CAWRGRTRGNTEAFF.

This CDR3 reads CASGLVLLAGGPSSYNEQFF. In nucleotides, the CDR3 is TGTGCTAGTGGTTTGGTACTATTAGCGGGGGGCCCCAGCTCCTACAATGAGCAGTTCTTC. This chain connects TRBV12-5 to TRBJ2-1; 10 nucleotides agree with TRBD2. Germline CDR1 LGHNT, CDR2 FRNRAP. Trimming at V came to 0 bases and at J to 0 bases, leaving 11 bases not matched to a gene. This CDR3 comprises 20 residues. Drawing the rest from reference TRBV12-5 and TRBJ2-1, the complete variable domain is DARVTQTPRHKVTEMGQEVTMRCQPILGHNTVFWYRQTMMQGLELLAYFRNRAPLDDSGMPKDRFSAEMPDATLATLKIQPSEPRDSAVYFCASGLVLLAGGPSSYNEQFFGPGTRLTVL.

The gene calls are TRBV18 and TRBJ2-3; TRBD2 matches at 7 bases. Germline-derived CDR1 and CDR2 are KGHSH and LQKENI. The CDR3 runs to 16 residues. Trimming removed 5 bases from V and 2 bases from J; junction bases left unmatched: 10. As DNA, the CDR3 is TGTGCCAGCTCATTCGCAGGGAGGGCGGTCACAGATACGCAGTATTTT. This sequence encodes CASSFAGRAVTDTQYF.

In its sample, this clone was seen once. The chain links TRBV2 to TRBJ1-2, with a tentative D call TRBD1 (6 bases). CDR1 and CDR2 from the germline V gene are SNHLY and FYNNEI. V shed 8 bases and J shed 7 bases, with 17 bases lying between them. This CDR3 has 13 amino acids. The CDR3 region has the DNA TGTGCCAGCGGGAAGGGGGGGCAGTGTGGCTACACCTTC. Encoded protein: CASGKGGQCGYTF.

The CDR3, as DNA: TGTGCCAGCAGCCTTGACAGGGGGGCCGGGGCCTACAATGAGCAGTTCTTC. The encoded protein is CASSLDRGAGAYNEQFF. The J gene is TRBJ2-1, the V gene TRBV5-6; 9 nucleotides align to TRBD1. The CDR3 loop spans 17 amino acids. Germline values: CDR1 SGHDT, CDR2 YYEEEE. V lost 4 bases and J lost 2; bases outside the gene matches: 10.

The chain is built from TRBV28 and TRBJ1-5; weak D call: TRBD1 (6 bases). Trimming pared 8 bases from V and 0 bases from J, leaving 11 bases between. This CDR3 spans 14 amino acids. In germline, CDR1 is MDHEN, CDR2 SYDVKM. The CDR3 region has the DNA TGTGCCAGCCTGGACAGATCTAGCAATCAGCCCCAGCATTTT. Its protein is CASLDRSSNQPQHF.

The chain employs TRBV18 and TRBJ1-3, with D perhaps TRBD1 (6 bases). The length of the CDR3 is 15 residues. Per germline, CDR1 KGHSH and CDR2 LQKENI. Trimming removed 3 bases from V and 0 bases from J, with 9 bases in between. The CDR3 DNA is TGTGCCAGCTCACCCACAGGGTCCTCTGGAAACACCATATATTTT. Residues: CASSPTGSSGNTIYF.

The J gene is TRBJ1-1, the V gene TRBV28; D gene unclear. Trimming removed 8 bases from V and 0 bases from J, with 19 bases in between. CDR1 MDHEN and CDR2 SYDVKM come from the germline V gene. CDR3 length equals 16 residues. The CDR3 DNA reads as TGTGCCAGCCGCGGATGGAGGCAGGCAATGAACACTGAAGCTTTCTTT. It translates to CASRGWRQAMNTEAFF.

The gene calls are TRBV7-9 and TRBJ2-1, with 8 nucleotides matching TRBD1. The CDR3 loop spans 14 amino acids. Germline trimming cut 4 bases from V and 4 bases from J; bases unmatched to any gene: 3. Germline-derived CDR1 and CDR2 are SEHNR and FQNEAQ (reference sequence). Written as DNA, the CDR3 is TGTGCCAGCAGCTACCGGGACAGGTACAATGAGCAGTTCTTC. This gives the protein CASSYRDRYNEQFF.

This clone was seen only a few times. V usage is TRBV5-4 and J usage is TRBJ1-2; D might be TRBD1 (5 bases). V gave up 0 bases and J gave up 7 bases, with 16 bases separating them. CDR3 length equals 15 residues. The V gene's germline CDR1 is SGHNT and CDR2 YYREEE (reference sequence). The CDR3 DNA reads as TGTGCCAGCAGCTTGGGCAGGGAAGTGGGCTTTGGCTACACCTTC. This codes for CASSLGREVGFGYTF.

In DNA, the CDR3 is TGTGCCAGCAGCTTAGACAGCCTTCTAGCCAAAAACATTCAGTACTTC. Translated: CASSLDSLLAKNIQYF. The gene calls are TRBV7-9 and TRBJ2-4; D call uncertain. The length of the CDR3 is 16 residues. Trimming stripped 1 base from V and 0 bases from J, with 10 bases between. CDR1 is SEHNR and CDR2 is FQNEAQ in the germline V gene (reference sequence).

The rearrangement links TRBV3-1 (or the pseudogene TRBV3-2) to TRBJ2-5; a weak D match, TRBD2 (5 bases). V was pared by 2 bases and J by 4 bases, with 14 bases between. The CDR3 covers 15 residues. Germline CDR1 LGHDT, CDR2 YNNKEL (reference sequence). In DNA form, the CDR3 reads TGTGCCAGCAGCCAACTAGCACCCATTGGAGAGACCCAGTACTTC. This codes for CASSQLAPIGETQYF.

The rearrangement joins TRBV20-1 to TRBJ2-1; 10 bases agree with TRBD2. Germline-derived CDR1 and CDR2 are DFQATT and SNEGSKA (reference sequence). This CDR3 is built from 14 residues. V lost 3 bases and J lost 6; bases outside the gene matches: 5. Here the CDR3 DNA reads TGCAGTGCTAGTTCTCTAGCGGGGGCCAATGAGCAGTTCTTC. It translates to CSASSLAGANEQFF.